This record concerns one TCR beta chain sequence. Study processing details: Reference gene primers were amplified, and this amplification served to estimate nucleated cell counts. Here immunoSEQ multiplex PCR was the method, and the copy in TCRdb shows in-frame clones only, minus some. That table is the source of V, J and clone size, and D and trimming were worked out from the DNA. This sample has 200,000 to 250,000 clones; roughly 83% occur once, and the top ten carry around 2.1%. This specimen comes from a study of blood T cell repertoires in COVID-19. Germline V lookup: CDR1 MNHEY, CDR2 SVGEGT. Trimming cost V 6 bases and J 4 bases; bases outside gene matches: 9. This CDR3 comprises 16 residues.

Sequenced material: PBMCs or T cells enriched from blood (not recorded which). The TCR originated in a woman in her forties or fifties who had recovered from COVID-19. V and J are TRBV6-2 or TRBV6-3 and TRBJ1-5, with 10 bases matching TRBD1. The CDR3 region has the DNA TGTGCCAGCAGCACGACCGGGACAGGGGCTAATCAGCCCCAGCATTTT. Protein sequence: CASSTTGTGANQPQHF.